This TCR beta chain was identified in a study of blood T cell repertoires in COVID-19. Study background: COVID-19 samples collected from the United States, Italy and Spain covered acute and convalescent phases. Sources were T cells, B-cell-depleted T cells, or PBMCs; the material itself was cDNA or gDNA.

Profiling relied on immunoSEQ multiplex PCR, and the TCRdb table lists in-frame clones only, not all of them. The sample holds some 98,000 clones; around 80% are singletons and the top ten take more than 9%. Trimming stripped 1 base from V and 1 base from J, with 13 bases between. Germline CDR1 reads MDHEN; CDR2 reads SYDVKM. This CDR3 is built from 16 residues. The chain uses TRBV28 and TRBJ1-2; D ambiguous. This sequence was found in a man aged 65 to 79 with acute or convalescent COVID-19. The sequenced sample consisted of peripheral blood. This CDR3 reads CASSLLSGKVNYGYTF. The CDR3 nucleotides read TGTGCCAGCAGTTTATTATCGGGGAAGGTTAACTATGGCTACACCTTC.